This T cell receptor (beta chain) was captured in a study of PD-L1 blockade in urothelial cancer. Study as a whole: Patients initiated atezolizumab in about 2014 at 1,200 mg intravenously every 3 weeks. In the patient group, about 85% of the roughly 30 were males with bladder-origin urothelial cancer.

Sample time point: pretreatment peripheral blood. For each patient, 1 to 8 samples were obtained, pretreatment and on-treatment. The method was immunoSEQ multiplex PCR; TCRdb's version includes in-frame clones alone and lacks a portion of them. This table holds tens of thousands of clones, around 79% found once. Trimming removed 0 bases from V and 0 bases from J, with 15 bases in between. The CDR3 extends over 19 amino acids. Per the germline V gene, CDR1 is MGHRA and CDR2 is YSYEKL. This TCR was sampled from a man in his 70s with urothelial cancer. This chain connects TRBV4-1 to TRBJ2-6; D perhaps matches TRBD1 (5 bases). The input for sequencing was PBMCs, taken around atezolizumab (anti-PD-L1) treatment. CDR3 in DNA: TGCGCCAGCAGCCAAGATAGGTGGGGCGTAAGCTCTGGGGCCAACGTCCTGACTTTC. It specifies CASSQDRWGVSSGANVLTF.